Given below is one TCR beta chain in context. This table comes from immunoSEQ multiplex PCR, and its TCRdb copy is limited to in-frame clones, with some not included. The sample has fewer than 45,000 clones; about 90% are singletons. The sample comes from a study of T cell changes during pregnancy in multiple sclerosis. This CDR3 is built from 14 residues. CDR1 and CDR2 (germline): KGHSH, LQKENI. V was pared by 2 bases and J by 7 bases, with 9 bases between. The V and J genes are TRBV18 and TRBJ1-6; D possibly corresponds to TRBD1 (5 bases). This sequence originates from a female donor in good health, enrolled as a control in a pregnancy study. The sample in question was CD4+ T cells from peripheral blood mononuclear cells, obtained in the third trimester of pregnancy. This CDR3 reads CASSPGADNSPLHF. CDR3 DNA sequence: TGTGCCAGCTCACCAGGGGCAGACAATTCACCCCTCCACTTT.